The source of this TCR beta chain is a study of cytomegalovirus exposure and HLA in healthy donors. Study-wide results and limits: TRBV6-2, TRBV6-3 and some other V segments were unresolvable in 87-base-pair reads.

60 Vbeta and 13 Jbeta primers were used in PCR. Data came from immunoSEQ multiplex PCR; TCRdb stores just in-frame clones and leaves some out. The sample includes more than 85,000 clones, over 9.5% of them seen just once. Looked up from germline, CDR1 is MNHEY and CDR2 is SVGAGI. This CDR3 is 14 amino acids long. V was pared by 10 bases and J by 6 bases, with 19 bases between. This clone was seen a few times. What it binds is not known. The rearrangement uses TRBV6-5 and TRBJ1-5; a possible D gene is TRBD1 (6 bases). Input material: PBMCs. The clonotype was recovered from a man aged 35-49 years in good health and CMV-seropositive. CDR3 sequence reads: CATSSGGQGQPQHF. In DNA, the CDR3 is TGTGCCACAAGTAGCGGGGGGCAAGGTCAGCCCCAGCATTTT.